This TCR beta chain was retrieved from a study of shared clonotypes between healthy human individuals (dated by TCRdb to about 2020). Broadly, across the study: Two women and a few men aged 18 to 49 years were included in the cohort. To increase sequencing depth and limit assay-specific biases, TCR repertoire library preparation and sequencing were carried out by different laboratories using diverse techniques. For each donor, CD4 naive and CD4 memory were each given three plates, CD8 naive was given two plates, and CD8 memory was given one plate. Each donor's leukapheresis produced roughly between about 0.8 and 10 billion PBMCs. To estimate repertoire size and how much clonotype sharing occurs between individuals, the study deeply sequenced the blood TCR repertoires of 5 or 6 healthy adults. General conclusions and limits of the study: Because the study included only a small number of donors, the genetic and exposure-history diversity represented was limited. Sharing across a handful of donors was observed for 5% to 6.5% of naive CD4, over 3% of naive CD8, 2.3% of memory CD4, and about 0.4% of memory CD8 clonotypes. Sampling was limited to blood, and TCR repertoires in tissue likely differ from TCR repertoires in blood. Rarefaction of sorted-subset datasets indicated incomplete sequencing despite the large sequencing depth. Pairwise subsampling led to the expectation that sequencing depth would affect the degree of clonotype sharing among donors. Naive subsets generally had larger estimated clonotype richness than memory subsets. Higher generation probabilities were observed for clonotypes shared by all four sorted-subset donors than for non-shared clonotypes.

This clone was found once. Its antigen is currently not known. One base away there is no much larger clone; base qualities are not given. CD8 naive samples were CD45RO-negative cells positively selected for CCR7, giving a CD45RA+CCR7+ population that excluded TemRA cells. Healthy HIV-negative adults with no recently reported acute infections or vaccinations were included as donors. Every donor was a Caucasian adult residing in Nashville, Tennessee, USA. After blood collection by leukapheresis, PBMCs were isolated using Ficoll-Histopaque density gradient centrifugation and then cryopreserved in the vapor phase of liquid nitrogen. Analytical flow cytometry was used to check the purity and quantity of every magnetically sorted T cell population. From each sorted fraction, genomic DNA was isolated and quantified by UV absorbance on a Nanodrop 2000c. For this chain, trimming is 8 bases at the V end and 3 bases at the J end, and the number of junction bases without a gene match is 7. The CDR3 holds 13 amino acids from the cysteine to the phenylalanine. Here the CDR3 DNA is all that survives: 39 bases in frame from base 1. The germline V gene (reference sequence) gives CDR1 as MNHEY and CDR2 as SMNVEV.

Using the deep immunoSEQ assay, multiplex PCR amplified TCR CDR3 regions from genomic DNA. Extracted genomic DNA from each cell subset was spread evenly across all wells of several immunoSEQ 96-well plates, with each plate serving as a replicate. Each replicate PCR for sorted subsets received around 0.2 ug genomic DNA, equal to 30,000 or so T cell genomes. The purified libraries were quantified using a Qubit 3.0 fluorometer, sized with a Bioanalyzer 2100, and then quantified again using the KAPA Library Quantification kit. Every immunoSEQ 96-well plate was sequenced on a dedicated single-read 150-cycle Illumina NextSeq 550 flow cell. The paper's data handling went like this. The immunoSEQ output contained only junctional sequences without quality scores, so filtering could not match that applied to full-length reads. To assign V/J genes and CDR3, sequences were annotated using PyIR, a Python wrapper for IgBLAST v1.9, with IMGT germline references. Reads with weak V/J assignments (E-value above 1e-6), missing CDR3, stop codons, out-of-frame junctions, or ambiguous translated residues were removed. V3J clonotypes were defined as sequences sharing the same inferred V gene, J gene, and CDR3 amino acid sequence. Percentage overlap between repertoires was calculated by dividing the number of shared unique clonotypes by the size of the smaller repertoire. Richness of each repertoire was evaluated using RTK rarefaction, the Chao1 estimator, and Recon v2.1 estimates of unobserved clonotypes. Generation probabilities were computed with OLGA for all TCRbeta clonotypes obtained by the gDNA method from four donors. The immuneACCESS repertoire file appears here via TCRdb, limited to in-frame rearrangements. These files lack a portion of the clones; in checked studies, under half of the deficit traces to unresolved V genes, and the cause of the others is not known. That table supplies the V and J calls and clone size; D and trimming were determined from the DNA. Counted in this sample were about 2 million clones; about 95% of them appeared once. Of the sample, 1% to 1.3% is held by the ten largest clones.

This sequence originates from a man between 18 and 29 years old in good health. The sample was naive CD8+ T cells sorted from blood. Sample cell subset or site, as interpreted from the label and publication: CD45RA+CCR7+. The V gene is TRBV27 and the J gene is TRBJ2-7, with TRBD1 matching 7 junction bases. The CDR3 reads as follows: CASGPGQSYEQYF. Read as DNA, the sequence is TGTGCCAGCGGACCGGGACAGAGCTACGAGCAGTACTTC.